A single sample gave rise to the 8 T cell receptor beta chains below, sequenced in a study of blood T cell repertoires in COVID-19. TCRdb's copy holds only in-frame clones and misses some; the assay was immunoSEQ multiplex PCR. The repertoire includes some 96,000 clones, 88% of them detected once, and about 5% sits in the top ten. The sequenced material came from peripheral blood. These receptors came from a human donor in a cohort sampled during active COVID-19.

The chain recombines TRBV7-2 with TRBJ2-7, with D possibly TRBD1 on 6 matching bases. V was clipped by 2 bases and J by 3 bases, with 11 bases between them. This CDR3 has 14 amino acids. The V gene's germline CDR1 is SGHTA and CDR2 FQGNSA. CDR3 in amino acids: CASSLTRGNYEQYF. The CDR3 bases are TGTGCCAGCAGCTTAACCAGGGGTAACTACGAGCAGTACTTC.

The chain combines TRBV12-3 or TRBV12-4 with TRBJ2-7; 8 bases are a match to TRBD1. V shed 7 bases, J shed 2 bases, and the junction held 4 bases outside the gene matches. The CDR3 consists of 13 residues. The DNA for the CDR3 is TGTGCCAGCACAGAGGACAGGGCCTACGAGCAGTACTTC. Translated, it gives CASTEDRAYEQYF.

This clone has ten or more counts. The sample holds other DNA sequences that translate to the same CDR3. The chain links TRBV28 to TRBJ1-2, with 8 bases lining up with TRBD1. From germline, CDR1 is MDHEN and CDR2 SYDVKM. The CDR3 has 15 residues. V trimming: 0 bases; J trimming: 4 bases; junction bases outside the gene matches: 4. The CDR3 here is CASSLWGQASYGYTF. The CDR3 DNA is TGTGCCAGCAGTTTATGGGGACAGGCGAGCTATGGCTACACCTTC.

V usage is TRBV11-2 and J usage is TRBJ1-1; the match to TRBD1 covers 11 bases. The germline V gene encodes CDR1 SGHAT and CDR2 FQNNGV. V shed 4 bases and J 4 bases; nucleotides not matched to a gene: 8. The CDR3 is made up of 16 amino acids. The CDR3 region has the DNA TGTGCCAGCAGCTCCCGATGGACAGGGGGCCGCACTGAAGCTTTCTTT. Protein sequence: CASSSRWTGGRTEAFF.

This chain links TRBV7-2 with TRBJ2-7, with 8 bases lining up with TRBD1. CDR1 is SGHTA and CDR2 is FQGNSA in the germline V gene. After removal of 4 bases from V and 7 bases from J, the junction contained 15 bases not matched to a gene. The CDR3 runs to 16 residues. The CDR3 nucleotides are TGTGCCAGCAGCTCAGACTCTTCGGGACAGGCAACTGAGCAGTACTTC. Translation: CASSSDSSGQATEQYF.

The V and J genes are TRBV7-9 and TRBJ2-7; D gene uncertain. Germline loops: CDR1 SEHNR, CDR2 FQNEAQ (reference sequence). V was trimmed by 3 bases and J by 6 bases, leaving 9 bases between them. This CDR3 spans 12 amino acids. DNA for the CDR3: TGTGCCAGCAGCTTTCCCAAGCGCGAGCAGTACTTC. This encodes CASSFPKREQYF.

The V call is TRBV27, the J call TRBJ1-5; perhaps TRBD1 as D (5 bases). The CDR3 spans 14 residues. Trimming stripped 3 bases from V and 1 base from J, with 7 bases between. Germline V gene lookup returns CDR1 MNHEY and CDR2 SMNVEV (reference sequence). CDR3 sequence: CASSFGGSNQPQHF. CDR3 in DNA: TGTGCCAGCAGTTTCGGGGGAAGCAATCAGCCCCAGCATTTT.

The V and J genes are TRBV2 and TRBJ1-1; D might be TRBD1 (5 bases). CDR1 is SNHLY, CDR2 FYNNEI, per germline. Trimming took 6 bases from V and 2 from J, leaving 16 bases between them. There are 15 residues in the CDR3. CDR3 sequence (DNA): TGTGCCAGCAGCCCTAGACAGATTCGAAACACTGAAGCTTTCTTT. It is translated as CASSPRQIRNTEAFF.